A selection of T cell receptor beta chains follows, all from one sample in a study of cytomegalovirus exposure and HLA in healthy donors. Assay: immunoSEQ multiplex PCR; the TCRdb copy retains only in-frame clones and omits some. Its table lists about 160,000 clones. Sequencing was carried out using PBMCs. Source of these receptors: a woman aged 55-75 years in good health and CMV-seronegative. Each CDR3 is given with its conserved first and last residue.

CDR3aa,v_gene
CASSQTSQGEQFF,TRBV7-3
CASSPSPGMSTDTQYF,TRBV7-8
CASSKFGGTNQPQHF,TRBV5-6
CASSPTGAGDYEQYF,TRBV7-8
CASSLGGSSGNTIYF,TRBV2
CASSQRGLAGGVTDTQYF,TRBV4-2
CASRKVGHLRMDSPLHF,TRBV21-1
CASTPQGLAAHTGELFF,TRBV11-2
CASSPGGTAGNTIYF,TRBV5-1
CASREGLLLSNQPQHF,TRBV10-2
CASSGGGLTGTDTQYF,TRBV6-1
CASSSKWEGDEQYF,TRBV13
CASSQDWTSSYNEQFF,TRBV4-1
CASRRQEGNQPQHF,TRBV2
CASSLVGGNTEAFF,TRBV5-4
CASSLAGAYEQYF,TRBV18
CASSAARGHTEAFF,TRBV7-9
CASSLGQGSYNEQFF,TRBV5-4
CASSQEQGSLQPQHF,TRBV4-3
CASSPRQGADTGELFF,TRBV18
CASSYSGGRADTQYF,TRBV6-6
CASSRQGGGTNTEAFF,TRBV9
CASSGTSSGDEQFF,TRBV6-1
CASSLEGDSTYGYTF,TRBV5-1
CASGLVLPGHNYEQYF,TRBV12-5
CASSTRGGANTGELFF,TRBV7-3
CASFAPRTSGRFKEQFF,TRBV2
CASSWRAAGPYEQYF,TRBV11-3
CASSFRGTGNTGELFF,TRBV7-9
CASSYMGLETYEQFF,TRBV7-3
CASSTRGDGNTEAFF,TRBV6-5
CASRGQGGTEAFF,TRBV5-1
CASSLAQRTGKGMNTEAFF,TRBV7-9
CASGDRGLIYGYTF,TRBV19
CASRNRGLSGNTIYF,TRBV2
CASSRTGNEQYF,TRBV5-1
CASNTGARTGELFF,TRBV19
CAISPLATNSGEQYF,TRBV10-3
CASSIPGLATAETQYF,TRBV7-8
CATGGRSYGYTF,TRBV7-6
CASSPPTGQGPFYTEAFF,TRBV18
CAISEGTSSYEQYF,TRBV10-3
CASSPNRGGNTGELFF,TRBV18
CASSQRRSAGTEAFF,TRBV4-1
CASRWDRNTGELFF,TRBV2
CASNPPTGAYEQYF,TRBV5-6
CASSLLGNYGYTF,TRBV5-5
CASSLVTLGTGVSPLHF,TRBV11-2